The source of this T cell receptor (beta chain) is a study of pediatric ulcerative colitis. In the study overall: Ulcerative colitis patients had pancolitis or left-sided colitis, with confirming histology.

V dropped 5 bases and J dropped 3 bases, with 17 bases sitting between them. The V gene's germline CDR1 is SGHTA and CDR2 FQGNSA. This CDR3 comprises 15 residues. Colonoscopy and blood draw happened at the same time. This was a survey-level run. Some clones are missing from TCRdb's copy, which holds only in-frame ones; the method was immunoSEQ multiplex PCR. Of approximately 30,000 clones in the sample, more than 75% are singletons; the top ten hold around 4.5%. Study-level points and caveats: Clonal expansions reduced rectal repertoire diversity in acute severe colitis.

Comments on this clone: Its antigen is not identified.

The source material was blood. The TCR originated in a boy younger than 18 with severe ulcerative colitis. The chain joins TRBV7-2 to TRBJ2-7, with D uncertain. The CDR3 sequence is CASSQSPGPYYEQYF. The CDR3 DNA reads as TGTGCCAGCAGCCAAAGCCCCGGACCCTACTACGAGCAGTACTTC.